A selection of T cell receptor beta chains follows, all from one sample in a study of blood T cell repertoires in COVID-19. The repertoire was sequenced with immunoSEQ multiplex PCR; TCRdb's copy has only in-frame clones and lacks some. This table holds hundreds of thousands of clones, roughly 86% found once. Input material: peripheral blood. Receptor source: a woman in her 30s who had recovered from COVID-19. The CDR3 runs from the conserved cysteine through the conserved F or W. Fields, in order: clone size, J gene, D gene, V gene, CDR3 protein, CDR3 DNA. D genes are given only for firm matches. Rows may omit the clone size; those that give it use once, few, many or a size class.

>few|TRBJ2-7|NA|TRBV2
CASSESSPQARASSYEQYF
TGTGCCAGCAGTGAATCTTCCCCTCAGGCCAGGGCCAGCTCCTACGAGCAGTACTTC
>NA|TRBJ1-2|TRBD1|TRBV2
CASRGAQGARGYTF
TGTGCCAGCCGAGGGGCACAGGGGGCGCGGGGCTACACCTTC
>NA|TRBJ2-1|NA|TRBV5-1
CASSLSSGSYNEQFF
TGCGCCAGCAGCTTGTCATCAGGATCCTACAATGAGCAGTTCTTC
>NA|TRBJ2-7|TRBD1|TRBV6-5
CASSGDSVSYEQYF
TGTGCCAGCAGCGGGGACAGCGTCTCCTACGAGCAGTACTTC
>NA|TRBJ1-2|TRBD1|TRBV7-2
CASSSGQKSYGYTF
TGTGCCAGCAGCTCGGGACAGAAGAGCTATGGCTACACCTTC
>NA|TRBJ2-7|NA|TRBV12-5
CASAGGFYEQYF
TGTGCCTCGGCCGGGGGTTTCTACGAGCAGTACTTC
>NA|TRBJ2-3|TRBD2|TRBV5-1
CASSTRTSGVTDTQYF
TGCGCCAGCAGCACCCGGACTAGCGGGGTGACAGATACGCAGTATTTT
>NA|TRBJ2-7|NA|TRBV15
CATSRDKYQGIYEQYF
TGTGCCACCAGCAGAGATAAGTATCAGGGTATCTACGAGCAGTACTTC
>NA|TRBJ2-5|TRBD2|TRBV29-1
CSVESGRGGYETQYF
TGCAGCGTTGAATCAGGTCGGGGGGGCTATGAGACCCAGTACTTC
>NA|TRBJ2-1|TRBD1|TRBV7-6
CASSIGQGRPDYEQFF
TGTGCCAGCAGCATTGGACAGGGAAGACCAGACTATGAGCAGTTCTTC
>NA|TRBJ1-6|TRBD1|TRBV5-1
CASSKQGDNSPLHF
TGCGCCAGCAGCAAACAGGGGGATAATTCACCCCTCCACTTT
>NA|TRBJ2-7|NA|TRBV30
CAWSLRAGNYEQYF
TGTGCCTGGAGTCTGCGAGCGGGTAACTACGAGCAGTACTTC
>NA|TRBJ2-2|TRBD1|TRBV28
CASSARGSGELFF
TGTGCCAGCAGTGCCAGGGGGTCCGGGGAGCTGTTTTTT
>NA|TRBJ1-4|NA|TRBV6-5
CASSRNRDSGEKLFF
TGTGCCAGCAGTCGAAACCGGGACTCTGGAGAAAAACTGTTTTTT
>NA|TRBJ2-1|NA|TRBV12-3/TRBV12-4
CASSLTANNEQFF
TGTGCCAGCAGTTTGACTGCAAACAATGAGCAGTTCTTC
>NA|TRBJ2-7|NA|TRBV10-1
CASTEQGLGYEQYF
TGCGCCAGTACGGAACAGGGTCTGGGGTACGAGCAGTACTTC
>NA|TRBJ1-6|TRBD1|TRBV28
CASSFRQGLAYNSPLHF
TGTGCCAGCAGTTTTCGACAGGGGCTCGCCTATAATTCACCCCTCCACTTT
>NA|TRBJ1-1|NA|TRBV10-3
CAITESVGLGEAFF
TGTGCCATCACCGAGTCGGTGGGGCTGGGTGAAGCTTTCTTT
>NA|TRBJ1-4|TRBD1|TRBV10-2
CASSEPGTGLANEKLFF
TGCGCCAGCAGTGAACCTGGGACAGGGCTCGCTAATGAAAAACTGTTTTTT
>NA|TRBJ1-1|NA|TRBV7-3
CASSLIPAGLNTEAFF
TGTGCCAGCAGCTTAATTCCCGCAGGATTGAACACTGAAGCTTTCTTT
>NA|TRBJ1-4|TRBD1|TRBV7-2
CASSRTGGNEKLFF
TGTGCCAGCAGCCGTACAGGGGGTAATGAAAAACTGTTTTTT
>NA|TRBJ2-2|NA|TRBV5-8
CASSVHQGSVGELFF
TGTGCCAGCAGCGTACATCAGGGATCCGTCGGGGAGCTGTTTTTT
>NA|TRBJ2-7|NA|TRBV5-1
CASSFDSTYEQYF
TGCGCCAGCAGCTTTGACAGTACCTACGAGCAGTACTTC
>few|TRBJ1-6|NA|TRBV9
CASNRQGRDSPLHF
TGTGCCAGCAACCGTCAGGGTCGGGATTCACCCCTCCACTTT
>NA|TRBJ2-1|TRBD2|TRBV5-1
CASSYGTSGGSRQFF
TGCGCCAGCAGCTATGGGACTAGCGGGGGGAGTAGGCAGTTCTTC
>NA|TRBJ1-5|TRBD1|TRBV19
CASSGTGDQPQHF
TGTGCCAGTAGCGGGACAGGGGATCAGCCCCAGCATTTT
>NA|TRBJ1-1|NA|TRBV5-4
CASSPGGGSTEAFF
TGTGCCAGCAGCCCCGGGGGGGGGAGCACTGAAGCTTTCTTT